Presented here are 21 T cell receptor beta chains from one specimen sequenced in a study of graft-versus-host responses after intestinal transplantation. Clones were read by immunoSEQ multiplex PCR, and TCRdb kept only the in-frame ones, dropping some. The sample shows around 96,000 clones, 90% of them seen only once. Source: PBMCs, taken around 68 weeks after intestinal transplant. These receptor sequences come from a human patient who received an intestinal transplant, so some T cells may come from the graft donor.

This clone was seen only once. The chain combines TRBV7-9 with TRBJ1-1; the D is unclear. This CDR3 has 15 residues. The germline V gene has CDR1 SEHNR and CDR2 FQNEAQ (reference sequence). Trimming took off 5 bases at V and 4 bases at J, with 17 bases between the two ends. CDR3 sequence: CASSQMRVSGTEAFF. DNA for the CDR3: TGTGCCAGCAGCCAAATGCGGGTTTCTGGCACTGAAGCTTTCTTT. The whole variable domain, filled in from reference TRBV7-9 and TRBJ1-1, reads DTGVSQNPRHKITKRGQNVTFRCDPISEHNRLYWYRQTLGQGPEFLTYFQNEAQLEKSRLLSDRFSAERPKGSFSTLEIQRTEQGDSAMYLCASSQMRVSGTEAFFGQGTRLTVV.

The rearrangement uses TRBV7-8 and TRBJ1-6; TRBD1 aligns across 8 bases. The CDR3 runs to 15 residues. The V and J ends lost 5 bases and 6 bases, in that order; junction bases with no gene match: 6. Germline V gene sequence: CDR1 SGHVS, CDR2 FQNEAQ. The CDR3 DNA reads as TGTGCCAGCAGCCCGGCAGGGGGCCCTAATTCACCCCTCCACTTT. This sequence encodes CASSPAGGPNSPLHF.

V gene TRBV6-5 combines with J gene TRBJ2-2, with 7 bases aligning to TRBD2. V lost 4 bases and J lost 1; bases outside the gene matches: 6. The germline V gene has CDR1 MNHEY and CDR2 SVGAGI. This CDR3 has 16 residues. DNA for the CDR3: TGTGCCAGCAGTTCATCCGGGGGGAGGAACACCGGGGAGCTGTTTTTT. It yields the protein CASSSSGGRNTGELFF.

V usage is TRBV6-6 and J usage is TRBJ2-3, with D perhaps matching TRBD1 or TRBD2 (5 bases each). V shed 2 bases and J shed 0 bases, with 6 bases lying between them. The CDR3 covers 14 residues. Germline CDR1 and CDR2: MNHNY and SVGAGI (reference sequence). CDR3 sequence (DNA): TGTGCCAGCAGTTACAGGGACAGCACAGATACGCAGTATTTT. It yields the protein CASSYRDSTDTQYF.

The chain joins TRBV6-1 to TRBJ1-2, with 8 positions matching TRBD1. The CDR3 consists of 12 residues. V trimming: 7 bases; J trimming: 7 bases; junction bases outside the gene matches: 5. The germline CDR1 and CDR2 sequences are MNHNS and SASEGT. Here the CDR3 reads CASTPGGSGYTF. The CDR3 DNA sequence: TGTGCCAGCACCCCAGGGGGCTCTGGCTACACCTTC.

V is TRBV5-5 and J is TRBJ1-3, with unresolved D. The CDR3 is made up of 14 amino acids. Germline CDR1 is SGHKS and CDR2 is YYEKEE (reference sequence). V was pared by 3 bases and J by 0 bases, with 7 bases between. CDR3 loop: CASSWAGSGNTIYF. As DNA, the CDR3 is TGTGCCAGCAGCTGGGCCGGCTCTGGAAACACCATATATTTT.

This rearrangement joins TRBV7-8 to TRBJ2-2, with no clear D. V was pared by 2 bases and J by 4 bases, with 8 bases between. CDR1 is SGHVS, CDR2 FQNEAQ, per germline. The CDR3 extends over 14 amino acids. CDR3 DNA sequence: TGTGCCAGCAGCTTATTTCCGGGCACCGGGGAGCTGTTTTTT. Protein: CASSLFPGTGELFF.

Regarding this clone: Other DNA sequences of this sample code for an identical CDR3. The chain is built from TRBV27 and TRBJ1-1; the match to TRBD1 covers 7 bases. Germline assignment: CDR1 MNHEY and CDR2 SMNVEV (reference sequence). The CDR3 contains 14 residues. J gave up 4 bases and V 6 bases, and 8 bases lay outside the gene matches. For the CDR3, the DNA is TGTGCCAGCAGAGCAACAGGGGAGGGCACTGAAGCTTTCTTT. It translates to CASRATGEGTEAFF.

The V and J genes are TRBV7-2 and TRBJ2-3, with TRBD2 identical over 11 bases. In germline, CDR1 is SGHTA, CDR2 FQGNSA. The V segment lost 4 bases and the J segment 4 bases; nucleotides outside the gene matches: 4. This CDR3 spans 15 amino acids. As DNA, the CDR3 is TGTGCCAGCAGCTATAGCGGGGGGGCCGCAGATACGCAGTATTTT. It yields the protein CASSYSGGAADTQYF.

The chain is built from TRBV9 and TRBJ1-1; no reliable D call. CDR3 length: 14 residues. V lost 4 bases, J lost 0 bases, and 10 bases lay in between. The germline CDR1 and CDR2 sequences are SGDLS and YYNGEE. In DNA, the CDR3 is TGTGCCAGCAGCCCAACAGCCTTGAACACTGAAGCTTTCTTT. It yields the protein CASSPTALNTEAFF.

The chain is built from TRBV2 and TRBJ2-3; no definite D call. V was shortened by 8 bases and J by 2 bases, with 14 bases between the two germline ends. Germline values: CDR1 SNHLY, CDR2 FYNNEI. CDR3 size: 14 residues. The CDR3 DNA follows: TGTGCCAGCCAACGACTGGACCCCACAGATACGCAGTATTTT. Translation: CASQRLDPTDTQYF.

The J gene is TRBJ1-1, the V gene TRBV10-1; D is perhaps TRBD1 (6 bases). Germline V gene sequence: CDR1 WNHNN, CDR2 SYGVQD (reference sequence). The ends were cut back, 4 bases at V and 0 bases at J, with 15 bases in the middle. The CDR3 has 16 residues. The CDR3 DNA follows: TGCGCCAGCAGTGTAGAACAGGGAATCATGAACACTGAAGCTTTCTTT. Its translation: CASSVEQGIMNTEAFF.

The chain's CDR3 is CASSFDRGFNQPQHF. CDR3 sequence (DNA): TGTGCCAGCAGCTTCGACAGGGGTTTTAATCAGCCCCAGCATTTT. J is TRBJ1-5 and V is TRBV7-2; 8 nucleotides agree with TRBD1. Per germline, CDR1 SGHTA and CDR2 FQGNSA. The ends lost 3 bases at V and 4 bases at J; junction bases unmatched: 5. The CDR3 is made up of 15 amino acids. Full variable domain (outside the CDR3, taken from reference TRBV7-2 and TRBJ1-5): GAGVSQSPSNKVTEKGKDVELRCDPISGHTALYWYRQSLGQGLEFLIYFQGNSAPDKSGLPSDRFSAERTGGSVSTLTIQRTQQEDSAVYLCASSFDRGFNQPQHFGDGTRLSIL.

The rearrangement links TRBV5-6 to TRBJ2-1, with D unresolved. The CDR3 totals 13 residues. CDR1 and CDR2 from the germline V gene are SGHDT and YYEEEE. Trimming took 0 bases from V and 9 from J, leaving 10 bases between them. The DNA of the CDR3 is TGTGCCAGCAGCTTGGTAGGGCCGGGTGAGCAGTTCTTC. It is translated as CASSLVGPGEQFF. The whole variable domain, filled in from reference TRBV5-6 and TRBJ2-1, reads DAGVTQSPTHLIKTRGQQVTLRCSPKSGHDTVSWYQQALGQGPQFIFQYYEEEERQRGNFPDRFSGHQFPNYSSELNVNALLLGDSALYLCASSLVGPGEQFFGPGTRLTVL.

The rearrangement uses TRBV19 and TRBJ2-2; 8 bases map to TRBD1. The CDR3 loop spans 16 amino acids. With 8 bases clipped from V and 3 bases from J, the junction kept 11 bases outside the gene matches. CDR1 and CDR2 (germline): LNHDA, SQIVND (reference sequence). CDR3 in DNA: TGTGCCAGTCGGGACAGGTTTTCGGTCGACACCGGGGAGCTGTTTTTT. Translated, it gives CASRDRFSVDTGELFF. The full variable domain, rest sourced from reference TRBV19 and TRBJ2-2, is DGGITQSPKYLFRKEGQNVTLSCEQNLNHDAMYWYRQDPGQGLRLIYYSQIVNDFQKGDIAEGYSVSREKKESFPLTVTSAQKNPTAFYLCASRDRFSVDTGELFFGEGSRLTVL.

The chain couples TRBV19 to TRBJ1-1; a possible D gene is TRBD1 (5 bases). Trimming took 7 bases from V and 0 from J, leaving 15 bases between them. The CDR3 runs to 15 residues. From germline, CDR1 is LNHDA and CDR2 SQIVND (reference sequence). CDR3 sequence reads: CASKADTNLNTEAFF. The CDR3 coding sequence is TGTGCCAGTAAGGCGGACACAAACTTGAACACTGAAGCTTTCTTT.

The chain links TRBV7-5 to TRBJ1-2; the table's D call, TRBD1, was not checked against the DNA. TRBV7-5 is listed as a pseudogene. There are 13 residues in the CDR3. The CDR3 nucleotides read TGTGCCAGAAGCCCGGGGACAGCCTATGGCTACACCTTC. Encoded protein: CARSPGTAYGYTF.

The V gene is TRBV4-1, the J gene TRBJ1-2; D is unclear. Trimming shortened V by 5 bases and J by 8 bases, and 21 bases separated the two germline ends. There are 15 residues in the CDR3. The germline CDR1 and CDR2 sequences are MGHRA and YSYEKL. CDR3 nucleotides: TGCGCCAGCAGCAGCTCAAGTGTGTTTCTCTGGGGCTACACCTTC. This gives the protein CASSSSSVFLWGYTF.

The J gene is TRBJ1-3, the V gene TRBV7-6, with D possibly matching TRBD1 (5 bases). V was pared by 1 base and J by 4 bases, with 11 bases between. The germline V gene encodes CDR1 SGHVS and CDR2 FNYEAQ. This CDR3 spans 15 amino acids. For the CDR3, the DNA is TGTGCCAGCAGCTTAGGCCAGGGTCTGGGAAACACCATATATTTT. Translation gives CASSLGQGLGNTIYF.

The chain combines TRBV11-2 with TRBJ2-3; 8 bases match TRBD2. This CDR3 contains 15 residues. Germline assignment: CDR1 SGHAT and CDR2 FQNNGV. The V segment lost 8 bases and the J segment 2 bases; nucleotides outside the gene matches: 9. The CDR3 loop reads CASGRAGAYTDTQYF. Here the CDR3 DNA reads TGTGCCAGCGGAAGAGCGGGGGCCTACACAGATACGCAGTATTTT.

The V gene is TRBV5-1, the J gene TRBJ2-5; perhaps TRBD1 as D (8 bases). The CDR3 consists of 14 residues. In germline, CDR1 is SGHRS, CDR2 YFSETQ. The V and J ends lost 6 bases and 4 bases respectively, with 16 bases between them. The CDR3, as DNA: TGCGCCAGCACCACTACAGGGGGGGGAGAGACCCAGTACTTC. It is translated as CASTTTGGGETQYF.